These 2 T cell receptor beta chains share one sample of origin, sequenced in a study of CD8+ T cells in alopecia areata. Treatment: oral pan-JAK inhibitor, 5-10 mg twice daily. RNA extraction and reverse transcription yielded cDNA as sequencing template. Data came from immunoSEQ multiplex PCR; TCRdb stores just in-frame clones and leaves some out. The data contain 200,000 or so clones, nearly 60% of them singletons. Source: CD4+ T cells sorted from blood, taken at week 24, from a patient treated with tofacitinib. Receptor source: a human donor with alopecia areata.

The chain uses TRBV7-2 and TRBJ2-7; D possibly corresponds to TRBD2 (5 bases). The CDR3 length is 13 residues. Germline CDR1 reads SGHTA; CDR2 reads FQGNSA. The V gene lost 1 base and the J gene lost 5 bases, with 9 bases spanning the gap. The CDR3 reads CASSLGLIDEQYF. The CDR3 coding sequence is TGTGCCAGCAGCTTAGGACTAATCGACGAGCAGTACTTC.

Only a few counts were recorded for this clone. The chain couples TRBV27 to TRBJ2-6; D not certain. The CDR3 spans 13 residues. Looked up from germline, CDR1 is MNHEY and CDR2 is SMNVEV (reference sequence). Trimming took 5 bases from V and 4 from J, leaving 6 bases between them. CDR3 sequence: CASSRSGANVLTF. CDR3 nucleotide sequence: TGTGCCAGCAGTCGGTCCGGGGCCAACGTCCTGACTTTC.